These 17 T cell receptor beta chains were all obtained from the same sample, sequenced in a study of low-dose radiotherapy and immunotherapy resistance in tumors. With TRAV- and TRBV-specific primers, first-strand cDNA was made, covering the alpha and beta chains. A constant-region primer paired with the V-primer adapter amplified TCRs over 20 PCR cycles. TCRdb itself ran the reads through MiXCR, one entry per CDR3 protein. This table has roughly 95,000 distinct CDR3 sequences, 20% to 25% appearing once. The time point was: after trial treatment. Treatment specified: LDRT plus nivolumab, ipilimumab, low-dose cyclophosphamide and aspirin (RACIN trial). Sequenced here: PBMCs, sampled after low-dose radiotherapy plus immunotherapy. These TCRs come from a female donor with ovarian cancer.

This clonotype showed up many times. The chain combines TRBV5-1 with TRBJ2-3; maybe TRBD1 (5 bases). The germline V and J ends were trimmed by 1 base and 0 bases, with 12 bases remaining between them. The germline gives CDR1 SGHRS, CDR2 YFSETQ. The CDR3 extends over 16 amino acids. This chain's CDR3 is CASSLRGPGSTDTQYF. CDR3 DNA: TGCGCCAGCAGCTTGAGGGGCCCCGGGAGCACAGATACGCAGTATTTT.

This clonotype was seen at least ten times. V and J are TRBV30 and TRBJ2-3, with 11 bases fitting TRBD2. The V and J ends lost 0 bases and 5 bases, in that order; junction bases with no gene match: 4. The germline V gene encodes CDR1 GTSNPN and CDR2 SVGIG (reference sequence). The CDR3 totals 15 residues. CDR3 residues: CAWSVLAGVVDTQYF. CDR3 coding DNA: TGTGCCTGGAGTGTACTAGCGGGAGTTGTAGATACGCAGTATTTT.

This clonotype has a count of ten or more. The chain joins TRBV7-3 to TRBJ2-7; 12 bases are a match to TRBD2. The V gene end was trimmed by 8 bases and the J gene end by 4 bases; junction bases not matched to a gene: 3. The length of the CDR3 is 13 residues. In germline, CDR1 is SGHTA, CDR2 FQGTGA. The CDR3 sequence is CASAGLAGYEQYF. As DNA, the CDR3 is TGTGCCAGCGCGGGACTAGCGGGTTACGAGCAGTACTTC. Full variable domain (remainder filled in from reference TRBV7-3 and TRBJ2-7): GAGVSQTPSNKVTEKGKYVELRCDPISGHTALYWYRQSLGQGPEFLIYFQGTGAADDSGLPNDRFFAVRPEGSVSTLKIQRTERGDSAVYLCASAGLAGYEQYFGPGTRLTVT.

This clonotype came up many times. This sequence joins TRBV21-1 and TRBJ2-4; the table's D call TRBD1 went unverified against the DNA. TRBV21-1 is a known pseudogene. The CDR3 runs 18 residues. The CDR3 reads CASSKAGQGAKAKNIQYF. The CDR3 bases are TGTGCCAGCAGCAAAGCGGGACAGGGGGCGAAAGCCAAAAACATTCAGTACTTC.

This clonotype was detected ten times or more. The chain has TRBV7-2 and TRBJ1-1; D call uncertain. The V end was cut by 3 bases, the J end by 0 bases, with 5 bases between. Germline V gene sequence: CDR1 SGHTA, CDR2 FQGNSA. The CDR3 covers 13 residues. The CDR3: CASSFEMNTEAFF. The DNA of the CDR3 is TGTGCCAGCAGCTTCGAGATGAACACTGAAGCTTTCTTT.

This clonotype was seen many times. The chain links TRBV5-1 to TRBJ2-7; 10 bases agree with TRBD1. CDR3 size: 16 residues. Per the germline V gene, CDR1 is SGHRS and CDR2 is YFSETQ. The V and J ends lost 0 bases and 6 bases, in that order; junction bases with no gene match: 9. This chain's CDR3 is CASSLGSGTGVSEQYF. As DNA, the CDR3 is TGCGCCAGCAGCTTGGGGAGCGGGACAGGGGTGTCCGAGCAGTACTTC.

There are many counts of this clonotype. The CDR3 DNA follows: TGTGCCATCAGGGGACAGGGGGTAAATGGCTACACCTTC. This sequence encodes CAIRGQGVNGYTF. This chain joins TRBV10-3 and TRBJ1-2; TRBD1 matches 11 bases. This CDR3 comprises 13 residues. The V and J ends lost 6 bases and 6 bases, in that order; junction bases with no gene match: 3. The germline gives CDR1 ENHRY, CDR2 SYGVKD.

This clonotype was seen many times. The rearrangement uses TRBV6-2 or TRBV6-3 and TRBJ2-6; no definite D call. This CDR3 region has 15 residues. Trimming took 2 bases from V and 1 from J, leaving 6 bases between them. Germline V lookup: CDR1 MNHEY, CDR2 SVGEGT. The CDR3, as DNA: TGTGCCAGCAGTTACCGGGTATCTGGGGCCAACGTCCTGACTTTC. It encodes CASSYRVSGANVLTF.

The rearrangement uses TRBV6-2 or TRBV6-3 and TRBJ1-3; D gene unclear. Germline V lookup: CDR1 MNHEY, CDR2 SVGEGT. Trimming shortened V by 0 bases and J by 0 bases, and 9 bases separated the two germline ends. The CDR3 totals 16 residues. The CDR3 loop reads CASSYSGASSGNTIYF. The CDR3 DNA sequence: TGTGCCAGCAGTTACTCGGGAGCTAGCTCTGGAAACACCATATATTTT.

This clonotype was detected many times. The CDR3 region is CASSLGTEYQETQYF. The CDR3 DNA follows: TGCGCCAGCAGCTTGGGTACAGAGTACCAAGAGACCCAGTACTTC. V is TRBV5-1 and J is TRBJ2-5; D unclear. Germline V gene lookup returns CDR1 SGHRS and CDR2 YFSETQ. The CDR3 is 15 amino acids. The V and J ends lost 0 bases and 0 bases respectively, with 9 bases between them.

The sample holds many counts of this clonotype. The V call is TRBV19, the J call TRBJ2-1; maybe TRBD2 (5 bases). Germline assignment: CDR1 LNHDA and CDR2 SQIVND (reference sequence). The CDR3 consists of 14 residues. Trimming cost V 4 bases and J 9 bases, with 16 bases left between them. The CDR3 DNA follows: TGTGCCAGTAGTACCCCCGGCCTGGGGAGTGAGCAGTTCTTC. Translation: CASSTPGLGSEQFF.

The chain couples TRBV4-3 to TRBJ2-5; TRBD2 might be the D (6 bases). This CDR3 is 15 amino acids long. From germline, CDR1 is LGHNA and CDR2 YSLEER. V was pared by 4 bases and J by 1 base, with 13 bases between. CDR3 sequence: CASSLGGRRQETQYF. In nucleotides, the CDR3 is TGCGCCAGCAGCCTGGGGGGACGGCGCCAAGAGACCCAGTACTTC.

This rearrangement joins TRBV4-1 to TRBJ2-7, with D maybe TRBD1 (6 bases). V lost 0 bases, J lost 2 bases, and 11 bases lay in between. CDR1 MGHRA and CDR2 YSYEKL come from the germline V gene. This CDR3 region has 15 residues. CDR3 sequence reads: CASSQDRDITYEQYF. The CDR3, as DNA: TGCGCCAGCAGCCAAGATCGGGACATCACCTACGAGCAGTACTTC.

This clonotype was seen at least ten times. The gene calls are TRBV5-1 and TRBJ2-3; no firm D call. V dropped 9 bases and J dropped 0 bases, with 20 bases sitting between them. The CDR3 extends over 16 amino acids. Looked up from germline, CDR1 is SGHRS and CDR2 is YFSETQ. CDR3 in DNA: TGCGCCAACAAATACACGGTCGTTACTAGCACAGATACGCAGTATTTT. Its translation: CANKYTVVTSTDTQYF.

Comment on this clonotype: A much larger clone is a single base away; this may be a read error. The CDR3 nucleotides are TGCAGTGCCCCTCGTGAGGACAGTAGGAGAGATACGCAGTATTTT. Encoded protein: CSAPREDSRRDTQYF. The chain recombines TRBV20-1 with TRBJ2-3; possibly TRBD1 for D (6 bases). The germline V gene has CDR1 DFQATT and CDR2 SNEGSKA (reference sequence). The CDR3 has 15 amino acids. Trimming cost V 6 bases and J 5 bases, with 21 bases left between them.

This clonotype was counted a few times. Just one base apart from a much larger clone, this may be a read error. The genes are TRBV7-2 and TRBJ2-2, with a weak D call TRBD2 (7 bases). V lost 1 base, J lost 2 bases, and 14 bases lay in between. The CDR3 length is 17 residues. Germline V lookup: CDR1 SGHTA, CDR2 FQGNSA. The CDR3 loop is CASSLDGRGTNTGELFF. Written as DNA, the CDR3 is TGTGCCAGCAGCTTAGACGGGCGGGGGACAAACACCGGGGAGCTGTTTTTT.

This clonotype was picked up many times. The V gene is TRBV27, the J gene TRBJ2-5; D call uncertain. The CDR3 has 15 residues. V lost 5 bases and J 0 bases, leaving 13 bases between the germline ends. Germline values: CDR1 MNHEY, CDR2 SMNVEV (reference sequence). Here the CDR3 reads CASSSKFGDQETQYF. For the CDR3, the DNA is TGTGCCAGCAGTAGCAAGTTTGGGGACCAAGAGACCCAGTACTTC.